Described below is a single T cell receptor beta chain sequence and its context. Germline CDR1 reads SNHLY; CDR2 reads FYNNEI. Trimming cost V 9 bases and J 4 bases, with 9 bases left between them. The CDR3 spans 11 residues. Repertoires were generated with immunoSEQ multiplex PCR, while TCRdb's copy carries only in-frame clones and drops some. This table has approximately 73,000 clones, about 92% appearing once. The sample belongs to a study of technical replicates of blood from several donors. Sequencing was done on a sample of T cells isolated from PBMCs. V and J are TRBV2 and TRBJ1-2; tentative D call: TRBD1 (6 bases). This TCR derives from a human donor in good health. CDR3 region: CASTGIYGYTF. In nucleotides, the CDR3 is TGTGCCAGTACAGGGATCTATGGCTACACCTTC.